This TCR beta chain derives from a study of shared clonotypes between healthy human individuals. Trimming took 4 bases from V and 1 from J, leaving 16 bases between them. This CDR3 is built from 16 residues. Looked up from germline, CDR1 is SGDLS and CDR2 is YYNGEE. Measured with immunoSEQ multiplex PCR; TCRdb has only the in-frame clones, and not every one. The data show about 2.3 million clones, around 92% seen once. Specimen: naive CD4+ T cells from PBMCs. Subset specified: CD45RA+ positively selected. V and J are TRBV9 and TRBJ2-3; unclear D gene. The receptor's source is a man aged 18 to 30 in good health. Some clones in this sample may be carry-over from other donors' samples. The CDR3 region is CASSRIVGSRTDTQYF. The DNA of the CDR3 is TGTGCCAGCAGCCGGATCGTGGGGTCGCGCACAGATACGCAGTATTTT.